This is a list of T cell receptor beta chains from one sample in a study of cytomegalovirus exposure and HLA in healthy donors. Profiled with immunoSEQ multiplex PCR; TCRdb holds only in-frame clones, not every one. This listing includes some 200,000 clones. Specimen: PBMCs. The source of these receptors is a girl aged 2 to 10 in good health and CMV-seropositive. The CDR3 runs from the conserved cysteine through the conserved F or W. The D gene is left open where the match is weak.

len	v_gene	d_gene	j_gene	CDR3aa	CDR3nt
16	TRBV27	NA	TRBJ1-3	CASMAGARLSGNTIYF	TGTGCCAGCATGGCAGGGGCCAGACTCTCTGGAAACACCATATATTTT
13	TRBV11-2	TRBD1	TRBJ1-2	CASSLRGLYGCTF	TGTGCCAGCAGCTTAAGGGGGCTCTATGGCTGCACCTTC
17	TRBV4-1	TRBD2	TRBJ2-1	CASSQRLAGGSYNEQFF	TGCGCCAGCAGCCAAAGACTAGCGGGAGGTTCGTACAATGAGCAGTTCTTC
15	TRBV28	TRBD1	TRBJ2-7	CASSFHQGARDEQYF	TGTGCCAGCAGTTTTCATCAGGGGGCAAGGGACGAGCAGTACTTC
12	TRBV7-9	NA	TRBJ2-7	CASSFSSYEQYF	TGTGCCAGCAGCTTCAGCTCCTACGAGCAGTACTTC
15	TRBV30	TRBD1	TRBJ2-5	CAWGRQGAGDRTQYF	TGTGCCTGGGGGAGACAGGGGGCTGGGGATAGGACCCAGTACTTC
13	TRBV7-3	NA	TRBJ2-7	CASSLTAHGEQYF	TGTGCCAGCAGCTTGACAGCGCATGGCGAGCAGTACTTC
16	TRBV4-1	TRBD1	TRBJ2-5	CASSQGPTGAKETQYF	TGCGCCAGCAGCCAGGGTCCGACAGGGGCGAAAGAGACCCAGTACTTC
15	TRBV28	NA	TRBJ1-4	CASRSPGATNEKLFF	TGTGCCAGCAGGTCTCCAGGGGCAACTAATGAAAAACTGTTTTTT
16	TRBV6-1	NA	TRBJ2-6	CTSSVGGGSGANVLTF	TGTACCAGCAGTGTGGGTGGGGGGTCTGGGGCCAACGTCCTGACTTTC
14	TRBV7-2	TRBD1	TRBJ2-7	CASKSGTGPYEQYF	TGTGCCAGCAAGTCCGGGACAGGACCCTACGAGCAGTACTTC
14	TRBV2	TRBD1	TRBJ2-1	CASQQGAPLNEQFF	TGTGCCAGCCAACAGGGGGCGCCCCTAAATGAGCAGTTCTTC
14	TRBV6-1	NA	TRBJ1-1	CASSFDRLGTEAFF	TGTGCCAGCAGTTTCGACAGGCTGGGAACTGAAGCTTTCTTT
15	TRBV5-1	NA	TRBJ2-6	CASSLGSSGANVLTF	TGCGCCAGCAGCTTGGGCAGCTCTGGGGCCAACGTCCTGACTTTC
14	TRBV7-9	NA	TRBJ1-1	CASSSLVYRLQAFF	TGTGCCAGCAGTTCTTTAGTATATCGCCTCCAAGCTTTCTTT
14	TRBV10-3	NA	TRBJ1-1	CAISEPTGARGAFF	TGTGCCATCAGTGAACCAACAGGAGCCAGGGGAGCTTTCTTT
12	TRBV5-4	NA	TRBJ2-2	CASGARTGELFF	TGTGCCAGCGGGGCGCGGACCGGGGAGCTGTTTTTT
13	TRBV19	NA	TRBJ1-5	CASKELSNQPQHF	TGTGCCAGTAAAGAGCTAAGCAATCAGCCCCAGCATTTT
12	TRBV19	NA	TRBJ2-7	CASSPGLYEQYF	TGTGCCAGTAGTCCTGGACTGTACGAGCAGTACTTC
14	TRBV27	NA	TRBJ1-5	CASSLEGINQPQHF	TGTGCCAGCAGTTTGGAGGGGATCAATCAGCCCCAGCATTTT
16	TRBV11-2	TRBD2	TRBJ2-7	CASSPLRASGTYEQYF	TGTGCCAGCAGCCCCCTCCGGGCTAGCGGGACCTACGAGCAGTACTTC
17	TRBV19	TRBD1	TRBJ2-2	CASLGTGDTVRPGELFF	TGTGCCAGCCTCGGGACAGGGGATACCGTACGGCCCGGGGAGCTGTTTTTT
16	TRBV10-2	TRBD2	TRBJ2-7	CASSDIAGGSVYEQYF	TGCGCCAGCAGTGATATTGCTGGCGGGAGTGTCTACGAGCAGTACTTC
15	TRBV7-9	TRBD1	TRBJ2-5	CASSSSTGSQETQYF	TGTGCCAGCAGCTCTTCGACAGGGTCGCAAGAGACCCAGTACTTC
16	TRBV7-9	TRBD1	TRBJ2-7	CASSFGQGSISYEQYF	TGTGCCAGCAGCTTTGGACAGGGAAGTATTTCGTACGAGCAGTACTTC
11	TRBV29-1	NA	TRBJ2-3	CSVDSTDTQYF	TGCAGCGTTGATAGTACAGATACGCAGTATTTT
12	TRBV7-9	NA	TRBJ2-5	CASSLQQETQYF	TGTGCCAGCAGCTTACAGCAAGAGACCCAGTACTTC
17	TRBV5-1	TRBD2	TRBJ2-3	CASSPGLAGGPTDTQYF	TGCGCCAGCAGCCCGGGACTAGCGGGAGGGCCAACAGATACGCAGTATTTT
14	TRBV28	NA	TRBJ1-1	CASSREQLYTEAFF	TGTGCCAGCAGCCGCGAACAGCTTTACACTGAAGCTTTCTTT
14	TRBV25-1	NA	TRBJ2-4	CASRIKRHKNIQYF	TGTGCCAGCAGGATTAAGCGGCACAAAAACATTCAGTACTTC
14	TRBV27	NA	TRBJ2-5	CASSSLTGRETQYF	TGTGCCAGCAGTTCCCTCACAGGCCGCGAGACCCAGTACTTC